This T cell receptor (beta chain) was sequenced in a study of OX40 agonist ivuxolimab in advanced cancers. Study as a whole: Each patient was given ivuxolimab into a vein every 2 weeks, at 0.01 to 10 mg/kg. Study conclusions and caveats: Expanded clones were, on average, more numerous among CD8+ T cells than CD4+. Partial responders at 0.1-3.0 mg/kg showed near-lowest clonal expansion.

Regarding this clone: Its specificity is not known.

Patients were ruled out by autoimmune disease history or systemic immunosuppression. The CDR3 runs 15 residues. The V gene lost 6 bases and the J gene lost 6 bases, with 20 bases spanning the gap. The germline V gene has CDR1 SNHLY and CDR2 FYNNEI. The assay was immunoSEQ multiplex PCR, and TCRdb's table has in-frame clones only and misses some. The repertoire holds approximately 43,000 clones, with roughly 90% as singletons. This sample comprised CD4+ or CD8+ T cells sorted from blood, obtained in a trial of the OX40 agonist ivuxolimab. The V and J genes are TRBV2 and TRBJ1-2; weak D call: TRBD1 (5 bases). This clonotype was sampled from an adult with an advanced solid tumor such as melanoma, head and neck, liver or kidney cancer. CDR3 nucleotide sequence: TGTGCCAGCAGAAACATGGGGGGGGGAAACGATGGCTACACCTTC. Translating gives CASRNMGGGNDGYTF.